The entry below gives a single T cell receptor beta chain sequence along with its context. Blood was drawn once from each donor into heparinised tubes. The draws averaged around 110 mL. This sample was taken from a study of beta chain features in type 1 diabetes. Every isolated RNA sample was fully reverse transcribed, so sequencing captured expressed TCRB transcripts. The assay was immunoSEQ multiplex PCR, and TCRdb's table has in-frame clones only and misses some. Of 310,000 or so clones in the sample, around 7.6% are singletons; the top ten hold under 0.5%. The CDR3 has 11 residues. The V end was cut by 8 bases, the J end by 4 bases, with 11 bases between. The germline V gene has CDR1 DFQATT and CDR2 SNEGSKA (reference sequence).

This sequence originates from a woman in her late teens or twenties in good health. The V gene is TRBV20-1, the J gene TRBJ2-5, with D maybe TRBD2 (5 bases). The sequencing input was central memory CD4+ T cells from blood. The CDR3 reads CSPQRGETQYF. The CDR3 DNA is TGCAGTCCTCAACGGGGAGAGACCCAGTACTTC.